This T cell receptor beta chain is from a study of blood T cell repertoires in COVID-19 (dated by TCRdb to 2018 to 2021). Regarding the research as a whole: Samples from collaborators originated in the United States, Italy and Spain and spanned both the acute and convalescent phases of COVID-19. Where available, HLA class I and class II types were taken from metadata supplied by the sample provider and were not determined by assay-based typing. The repertoires were released in a freely available public database intended as a resource for research on the immune response to SARS-CoV-2. The prospective study material was composed of cDNA or gDNA derived from T cells, B-cell-depleted T cells, or PBMCs. The dataset comprised deeply sampled blood TCRbeta repertoires from subjects exposed to, actively infected with, or recovered from COVID-19. Nearly every sample came with metadata listing a de-identified subject ID, COVID-19 status, age in years and sex. Samples were obtained from the ongoing ImmuneRACE study (first 160 participants) and from 1,000 to 1,500 subjects provided by 6 global collaborators. Findings and caveats that apply to the study as a whole: The amount of clinical and demographic metadata varied by source and participant and was provided uncurated.

The immunoSEQ Assay, a bias-controlled multiplex PCR, was used to amplify TCRbeta CDR3 regions from genomic DNA. The study's processing was this. Nucleated cell counts per sample were estimated from amplification of reference gene primers within the assay. Sequence reads were collapsed and filtered to measure the absolute abundance of every unique TCRbeta CDR3 rearrangement. For each sample, productive Simpson clonality was calculated as the square root of Simpson's diversity index across productive rearrangements. This immuneACCESS table, as held by TCRdb, lists in-frame sequences with V and J called but not all clones. Of the missing ones, under half trace to an unresolved V gene in checked studies; the others have no known cause. D and trimming were read from the DNA, whereas the V and J calls and clone size are those reported in that table. Counted in this sample were 150,000 to 200,000 clones; 88% of them appeared once. The ten largest clones take up around 5.8% of the sample.

The collaborating institutions used their own protocols to collect whole blood in K2EDTA tubes. For TCRbeta analysis, collaborators shipped samples in one of three forms: frozen whole blood, isolated PBMCs, or DNA extracted from either of those sample types. Points on this clone: Its antigen is currently not known. Base qualities are not recorded, but no much larger clone differs from it by a single base.

For CDR1 and CDR2, the germline V gene (reference sequence) lists DFQATT and SNEGSKA. Measured from the cysteine to the phenylalanine, the CDR3 is 13 residues long. The kept DNA is CDR3 alone, 39 bases in frame from the first base. V is cut back by 3 bases and J by 2 bases, with 1 base in the junction unmatched. The rearrangement joined TRBV20-1 to TRBJ1-3; 7 nucleotides in the junction match TRBD1. The receptor was derived from a man in his forties with active or convalescent COVID-19. Input material: peripheral blood. The DNA sequence is given as TGCAGTGCTAGTCAGGGGGCTGGAAACACCATATATTTT. It translates to CSASQGAGNTIYF.